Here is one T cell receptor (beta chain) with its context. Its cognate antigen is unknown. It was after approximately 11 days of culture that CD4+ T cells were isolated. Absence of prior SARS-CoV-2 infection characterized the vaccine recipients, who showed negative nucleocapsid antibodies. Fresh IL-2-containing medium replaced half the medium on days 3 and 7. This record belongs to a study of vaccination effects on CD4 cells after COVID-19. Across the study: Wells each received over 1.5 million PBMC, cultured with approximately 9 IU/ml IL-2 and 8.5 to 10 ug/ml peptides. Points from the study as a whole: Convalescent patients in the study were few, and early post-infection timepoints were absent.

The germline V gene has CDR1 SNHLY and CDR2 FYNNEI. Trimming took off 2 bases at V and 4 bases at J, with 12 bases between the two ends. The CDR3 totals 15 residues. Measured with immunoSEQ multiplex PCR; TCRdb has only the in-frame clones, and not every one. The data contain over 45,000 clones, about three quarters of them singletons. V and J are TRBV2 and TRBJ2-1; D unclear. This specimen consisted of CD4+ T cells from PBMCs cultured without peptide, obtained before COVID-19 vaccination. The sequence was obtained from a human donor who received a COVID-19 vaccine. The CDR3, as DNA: TGTGCCAGCAGTGAATTCCAACGAGCATACAATGAGCAGTTCTTC. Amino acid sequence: CASSEFQRAYNEQFF.